This TCR beta chain was found in a study of blood T cell repertoires in COVID-19. Study details: COVID-19 samples from acute and convalescent phases originated in the United States, Italy and Spain. T cells, B-cell-depleted T cells, or PBMCs supplied cDNA or gDNA.

In the study's own analysis: Estimates of nucleated cell counts were drawn from the amplification of reference gene primers. Method: immunoSEQ multiplex PCR; TCRdb's copy keeps in-frame clones and lacks some. That table supplies the V and J calls and clone size; D and trimming were determined from the DNA. This sample has tens of thousands of clones, with approximately 80% found just once. The CDR3 extends over 14 amino acids. Losses at the gene ends were 7 bases for V and 1 base for J; bases not matched to a gene: 6. Germline loops: CDR1 SGHRS, CDR2 YFSETQ. The J gene is TRBJ2-7, the V gene TRBV5-1; 9 nucleotides agree with TRBD1. The sequence was collected from an older woman with acute or convalescent COVID-19. The source material was peripheral blood. CDR3 sequence: CASGGGQGSYEQYF. CDR3 coding DNA: TGCGCCAGCGGGGGAGGACAGGGGTCCTACGAGCAGTACTTC. The complete variable domain, with remaining parts taken from reference TRBV5-1 and TRBJ2-7, reads KAGVTQTPRYLIKTRGQQVTLSCSPISGHRSVSWYQQTPGQGLQFLFEYFSETQRNKGNFPGRFSGRQFSNSRSEMNVSTLELGDSALYLCASGGGQGSYEQYFGPGTRLTVT.